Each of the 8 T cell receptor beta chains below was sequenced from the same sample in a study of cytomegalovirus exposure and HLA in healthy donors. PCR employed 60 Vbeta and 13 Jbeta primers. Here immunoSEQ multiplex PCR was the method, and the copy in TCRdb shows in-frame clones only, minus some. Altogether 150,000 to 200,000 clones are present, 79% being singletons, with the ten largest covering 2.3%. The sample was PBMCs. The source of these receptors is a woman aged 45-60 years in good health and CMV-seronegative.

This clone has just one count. The chain's CDR3 is CATRQGFNQPQHF. The CDR3 DNA reads TGTGCCACGCGCCAGGGGTTCAATCAGCCCCAGCATTTT. V usage is TRBV19 and J usage is TRBJ1-5; D possibly corresponds to TRBD1 (6 bases). V shed 10 bases and J shed 3 bases, with 13 bases lying between them. Germline V gene sequence: CDR1 LNHDA, CDR2 SQIVND (reference sequence). The length of the CDR3 is 13 residues. Based on the CDR3 plus reference TRBV19 and TRBJ1-5, the full variable domain is DGGITQSPKYLFRKEGQNVTLSCEQNLNHDAMYWYRQDPGQGLRLIYYSQIVNDFQKGDIAEGYSVSREKKESFPLTVTSAQKNPTAFYLCATRQGFNQPQHFGDGTRLSIL.

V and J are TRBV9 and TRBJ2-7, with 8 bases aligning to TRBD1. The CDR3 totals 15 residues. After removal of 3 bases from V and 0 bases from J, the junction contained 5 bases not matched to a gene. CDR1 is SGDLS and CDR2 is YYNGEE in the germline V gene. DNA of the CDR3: TGTGCCAGCAGCGCCGGGACAGGTAGCTCCTACGAGCAGTACTTC. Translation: CASSAGTGSSYEQYF.

CDR3 sequence: CASSLGEGGDTQYF. CDR3 sequence (DNA): TGCGCCAGCAGCTTGGGGGAGGGCGGCGATACGCAGTATTTT. The chain couples TRBV5-1 to TRBJ2-3, with 7 bases identical to TRBD2. Germline trimming cut 0 bases from V and 6 bases from J; bases unmatched to any gene: 4. The germline gives CDR1 SGHRS, CDR2 YFSETQ. The CDR3 covers 14 residues.

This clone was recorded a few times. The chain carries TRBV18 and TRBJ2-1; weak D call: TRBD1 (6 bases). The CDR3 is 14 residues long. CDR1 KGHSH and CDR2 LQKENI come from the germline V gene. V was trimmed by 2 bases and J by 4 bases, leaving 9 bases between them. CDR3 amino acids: CASSPTTGYNEQFF. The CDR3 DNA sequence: TGTGCCAGCTCACCAACGACAGGATACAATGAGCAGTTCTTC.

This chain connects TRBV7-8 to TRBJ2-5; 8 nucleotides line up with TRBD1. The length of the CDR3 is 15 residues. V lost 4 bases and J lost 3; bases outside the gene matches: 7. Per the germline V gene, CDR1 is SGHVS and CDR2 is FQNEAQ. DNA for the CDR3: TGTGCCAGCAGCTACGATACAGGGGGAAAAGAGACCCAGTACTTC. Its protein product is CASSYDTGGKETQYF.

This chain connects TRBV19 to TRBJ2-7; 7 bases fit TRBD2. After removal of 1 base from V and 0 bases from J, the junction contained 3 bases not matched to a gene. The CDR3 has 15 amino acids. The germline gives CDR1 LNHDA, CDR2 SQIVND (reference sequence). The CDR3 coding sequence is TGTGCCAGTAGTATAGGGCTAGCGGACTCCTACGAGCAGTACTTC. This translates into CASSIGLADSYEQYF.

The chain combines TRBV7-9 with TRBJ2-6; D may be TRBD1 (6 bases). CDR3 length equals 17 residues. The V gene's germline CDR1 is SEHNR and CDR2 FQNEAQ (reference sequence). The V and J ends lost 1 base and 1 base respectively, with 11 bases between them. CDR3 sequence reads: CASSLVGRGSGANVLTF. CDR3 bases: TGTGCCAGCAGCTTAGTCGGCAGGGGTTCTGGGGCCAACGTCCTGACTTTC. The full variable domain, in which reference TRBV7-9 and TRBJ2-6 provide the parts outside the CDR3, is DTGVSQNPRHKITKRGQNVTFRCDPISEHNRLYWYRQTLGQGPEFLTYFQNEAQLEKSRLLSDRFSAERPKGSFSTLEIQRTEQGDSAMYLCASSLVGRGSGANVLTFGAGSRLTVL.

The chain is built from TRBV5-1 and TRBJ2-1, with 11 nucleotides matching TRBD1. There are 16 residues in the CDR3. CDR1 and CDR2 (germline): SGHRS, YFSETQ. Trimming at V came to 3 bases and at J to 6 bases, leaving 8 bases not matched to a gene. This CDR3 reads CASSWATGTGGNEQFF. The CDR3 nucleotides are TGCGCCAGCAGCTGGGCCACCGGGACAGGGGGCAATGAGCAGTTCTTC.